This paragraph covers one T cell receptor (beta chain) sequence. The sample comes from a study of blood T cell repertoires in COVID-19. Study background: PBMCs, B-cell-depleted T cells, or T cells provided the cDNA or gDNA that made up the material.

Original methodology: For nucleated cells, counts were estimated from reference gene primer amplification. TCRdb's copy holds only in-frame clones and misses some; the assay was immunoSEQ multiplex PCR. V and J calls and clone size are given by that table; D and trimming were obtained from the DNA. This repertoire shows 50,000 to 70,000 clones, roughly nine tenths found once; its top ten account for 7% to 9%. CDR1 KGHDR and CDR2 SFDVKD come from the germline V gene. The CDR3 has 15 amino acids. V was shortened by 2 bases and J by 5 bases, with 12 bases between the two germline ends. This chain joins TRBV24-1 and TRBJ2-1; D is uncertain. The sequencing input was peripheral blood. The origin of this receptor is a woman in her 70s with active COVID-19. CDR3 nucleotide sequence: TGTGCCACCAGTGATTCCCCTAGACGGGACAATGAGCAGTTCTTC. Translated: CATSDSPRRDNEQFF.